These 26 T cell receptor beta chains share one sample of origin, sequenced in a study of blood T cell repertoires in COVID-19. This table comes from immunoSEQ multiplex PCR, and its TCRdb copy is limited to in-frame clones, with some not included. The sample contains 110,000 or so clones, 80% to 90% of which appear only once. Sample: peripheral blood. The receptor set was obtained from a man between 65 and 79 years old with active or convalescent COVID-19.

The chain carries TRBV7-3 and TRBJ2-1, with 9 bases fitting TRBD2. The junction had 7 bases not matched to a gene; V was cut back by 4 bases and J by 6 bases. The CDR3 runs to 15 residues. Germline-derived CDR1 and CDR2 are SGHTA and FQGTGA. CDR3 residues: CASSSMGLAGNEQFF. The CDR3 DNA is TGTGCCAGCAGCTCGATGGGACTAGCCGGCAATGAGCAGTTCTTC.

The rearrangement links TRBV29-1 to TRBJ2-3, with TRBD2 matching 15 bases. The CDR3 totals 19 residues. Germline V gene lookup returns CDR1 SQVTM and CDR2 ANQGSEA. After removal of 6 bases from V and 0 bases from J, the junction contained 13 bases not matched to a gene. CDR3 sequence reads: CSVAGLAGGPITSTDTQYF. CDR3 DNA sequence: TGCAGCGTCGCGGGACTAGCGGGAGGCCCAATTACTAGCACAGATACGCAGTATTTT.

The V and J genes are TRBV19 and TRBJ1-3, with 8 bases identical to TRBD1. Germline V lookup: CDR1 LNHDA, CDR2 SQIVND (reference sequence). This CDR3 has 16 residues. J was trimmed by 4 bases and V by 5 bases; bases with no gene match: 10. The CDR3 DNA reads TGTGCCAGTAGTCCCGACAGGGGAGGAAGCGGAAACACCATATATTTT. Amino acid sequence: CASSPDRGGSGNTIYF.

The chain has TRBV5-1 and TRBJ2-3; 13 bases are a match to TRBD2. Germline V gene sequence: CDR1 SGHRS, CDR2 YFSETQ. The V gene end was trimmed by 3 bases and the J gene end by 4 bases; junction bases not matched to a gene: 2. The CDR3 runs 15 residues. The CDR3 nucleotides read TGCGCCAGCAGCTCCGGACTAGCGGGAGCAGATACGCAGTATTTT. It specifies CASSSGLAGADTQYF.

The chain couples TRBV15 to TRBJ2-1; D may be TRBD1 (5 bases). Germline assignment: CDR1 LNHNV and CDR2 YYDKDF (reference sequence). This CDR3 is built from 16 residues. V lost 4 bases to trimming and J lost 4 bases, with 17 bases between them. CDR3 coding DNA: TGTGCCACCAGCACCTCAGGGTCCACTTTTTACAATGAGCAGTTCTTC. Translation gives CATSTSGSTFYNEQFF.

The J gene is TRBJ2-1, the V gene TRBV27, with 12 bases fitting TRBD2. The CDR3 length is 13 residues. Trimming took 10 bases from V and 8 from J; bases not matched to a gene: 6. CDR1 and CDR2 (germline): MNHEY, SMNVEV (reference sequence). As DNA, the CDR3 is TGTGCCACCCGGACTAGCGGGATTTATGAGCAGTTCTTC. This translates into CATRTSGIYEQFF.

This chain uses TRBV5-6 with TRBJ2-3; 14 bases are shared with TRBD2. CDR3 length equals 17 residues. Germline V gives CDR1 SGHDT, CDR2 YYEEEE. Unmatched junction bases numbered 11, after V lost 4 bases and J lost 7 bases. The CDR3 sequence: CASSPIGLAGGENTQYF. The CDR3 DNA is TGTGCCAGCAGCCCTATTGGACTAGCGGGAGGCGAGAATACGCAGTATTTT.

The rearrangement joins TRBV14 to TRBJ2-7, with 9 positions matching TRBD1. Germline V lookup: CDR1 SGHDN, CDR2 FVKESK. CDR3 length: 16 residues. Trimming cost V 4 bases and J 1 base; bases outside gene matches: 8. The CDR3 nucleotides are TGTGCCAGCAGCCTATCCGGGACAGGGCGATCCTACGAGCAGTACTTC. Protein sequence: CASSLSGTGRSYEQYF. Full variable domain (remainder filled in from reference TRBV14 and TRBJ2-7): EAGVTQFPSHSVIEKGQTVTLRCDPISGHDNLYWYRRVMGKEIKFLLHFVKESKQDESGMPNNRFLAERTGGTYSTLKVQPAELEDSGVYFCASSLSGTGRSYEQYFGPGTRLTVT.

This chain links TRBV2 with TRBJ2-7; 7 positions agree with TRBD1. The V gene end was trimmed by 7 bases and the J gene end by 3 bases; junction bases not matched to a gene: 9. This CDR3 comprises 14 residues. Per germline, CDR1 SNHLY and CDR2 FYNNEI. The CDR3 sequence is CASISGGGGYEQYF. Here the CDR3 DNA reads TGTGCCAGCATCTCAGGGGGTGGTGGCTACGAGCAGTACTTC.

The rearrangement joins TRBV19 to TRBJ1-2, with D maybe TRBD1 (6 bases). Germline CDR1 reads LNHDA; CDR2 reads SQIVND (reference sequence). The CDR3 is 15 amino acids. V gave up 5 bases and J gave up 7 bases, with 20 bases separating them. CDR3 sequence (DNA): TGTGCCAGTAGTCCCTGGGACAAAAGGGGCTCTGGCTACACCTTC. Protein: CASSPWDKRGSGYTF.

J is TRBJ2-7 and V is TRBV7-9, with 8 bases lining up with TRBD2. Trimming removed 1 base from V and 6 bases from J; junction bases left unmatched: 5. Germline CDR1 reads SEHNR; CDR2 reads FQNEAQ (reference sequence). The CDR3 covers 14 residues. The CDR3 DNA sequence: TGTGCCAGCAGCTTAGGGACTAGCTTTGGCGAGCAGTACTTC. It specifies CASSLGTSFGEQYF.

The genes are TRBV5-8 and TRBJ1-3; TRBD1 agrees at 7 bases. Germline CDR1 SGHTS, CDR2 YDEGEE. The V segment lost 2 bases and the J segment 1 base; nucleotides outside the gene matches: 6. The CDR3 sequence is 16 residues long. The CDR3 loop reads CASSLLGGLSGNTIYF. The DNA of the CDR3 is TGTGCCAGCAGCTTACTAGGGGGCCTTTCTGGAAACACCATATATTTT.

This chain uses TRBV19 with TRBJ2-2, with 9 bases aligning to TRBD1. The CDR3 totals 16 residues. The V and J ends lost 6 bases and 3 bases, in that order; junction bases with no gene match: 8. Per germline, CDR1 LNHDA and CDR2 SQIVND (reference sequence). The CDR3 sequence: CASSFGQGLYTGELFF. In DNA form, the CDR3 reads TGTGCCAGTAGCTTCGGACAGGGGTTATACACCGGGGAGCTGTTTTTT.

V is TRBV5-4 and J is TRBJ1-2, with D perhaps matching TRBD1 (6 bases). The V end lost 2 bases, the J end lost 8 bases, and 22 bases lay between the germline ends. The CDR3 extends over 16 amino acids. From germline, CDR1 is SGHNT and CDR2 YYREEE (reference sequence). CDR3 sequence: CASSFAGGQGTFGYTF. The CDR3 DNA reads TGTGCCAGCAGCTTTGCTGGGGGCCAGGGAACTTTCGGCTACACCTTC.

The chain couples TRBV5-1 to TRBJ1-3; the match to TRBD1 covers 9 bases. The CDR3 has 15 residues. The V gene end was trimmed by 4 bases and the J gene end by 4 bases; junction bases not matched to a gene: 6. Germline V gene lookup returns CDR1 SGHRS and CDR2 YFSETQ. The CDR3 spells CASSLQGANGNTIYF. For the CDR3, the DNA is TGCGCCAGCAGCCTACAGGGGGCGAACGGAAACACCATATATTTT.

The CDR3 spells CASGLSGLAGVGELFF. CDR3 DNA sequence: TGTGCTAGTGGTTTGTCGGGACTAGCGGGAGTCGGGGAGCTGTTTTTT. This rearrangement joins TRBV12-5 to TRBJ2-2, with 14 positions matching TRBD2. The CDR3 is made up of 16 amino acids. The V gene end was trimmed by 2 bases and the J gene end by 7 bases; junction bases not matched to a gene: 3. From germline, CDR1 is LGHNT and CDR2 FRNRAP.

This chain joins TRBV3-1 (or the pseudogene TRBV3-2) and TRBJ2-2; unclear D gene. Germline CDR1 and CDR2: LGHDT and YNNKEL (reference sequence). There are 13 residues in the CDR3. Trimming took off 1 base at V and 9 bases at J, with 9 bases between the two ends. The CDR3 loop is CASSQANMRELFF. The CDR3 coding sequence is TGTGCCAGCAGCCAAGCAAACATGCGGGAGCTGTTTTTT.

This clone was counted once. The V call is TRBV20-1, the J call TRBJ1-2; D possibly corresponds to TRBD1 (6 bases). The V end lost 3 bases, the J end lost 6 bases, and 11 bases lay between the germline ends. The CDR3 extends over 12 amino acids. Germline CDR1 is DFQATT and CDR2 is SNEGSKA (reference sequence). CDR3 in DNA: TGCAGTGCTAGTACAGGGTCGGATGGCTACACCTTC. Protein product: CSASTGSDGYTF.

This chain uses TRBV27 with TRBJ1-6; D ambiguous. From germline, CDR1 is MNHEY and CDR2 SMNVEV (reference sequence). The CDR3 is 13 amino acids. Trimming took off 3 bases at V and 6 bases at J, with 6 bases between the two ends. As DNA, the CDR3 is TGTGCCAGCAGTTTCGGGGTTAATTCACCCCTCCACTTT. This codes for CASSFGVNSPLHF.

This chain connects TRBV5-1 to TRBJ2-5, with TRBD2 matching over 7 bases. From germline, CDR1 is SGHRS and CDR2 YFSETQ. Trimming at V came to 0 bases and at J to 1 base, leaving 3 bases not matched to a gene. This CDR3 region has 15 residues. The CDR3 DNA follows: TGCGCCAGCAGCTTGGGAGGGACTATCCAAGAGACCCAGTACTTC. Residues: CASSLGGTIQETQYF.

The chain employs TRBV14 and TRBJ2-5, with 8 bases lining up with TRBD2. CDR3 length: 16 amino acids. CDR1 SGHDN and CDR2 FVKESK come from the germline V gene. Losses at the gene ends were 1 base for V and 6 bases for J; bases not matched to a gene: 10. The CDR3 region is CASSQGSGGPSKTQYF. As DNA, the CDR3 is TGTGCCAGCAGCCAAGGGTCGGGAGGGCCTTCGAAGACCCAGTACTTC.

The chain links TRBV4-2 to TRBJ2-7; 9 nucleotides agree with TRBD1. Germline V gives CDR1 LGHNA, CDR2 YNFKEQ. The V gene end was trimmed by 1 base and the J gene end by 0 bases; junction bases not matched to a gene: 7. There are 17 residues in the CDR3. Here the CDR3 DNA reads TGTGCCAGCAGCCAAGGAGAACAGGGGGCTGCCTCCTACGAGCAGTACTTC. Its translation is CASSQGEQGAASYEQYF.

The rearrangement uses TRBV2 and TRBJ2-7, with D possibly TRBD1 on 5 matching bases. Trimming left V 4 bases short and J 0 bases short, with 13 bases between. CDR1 and CDR2 from the germline V gene are SNHLY and FYNNEI. The CDR3 runs 15 residues. CDR3 sequence: CASSADMSSSYEQYF. DNA of the CDR3: TGTGCCAGCAGTGCGGACATGTCGAGCTCCTACGAGCAGTACTTC.

The rearrangement joins TRBV19 to TRBJ2-4; a possible D gene is TRBD1 (5 bases). This CDR3 has 14 residues. Germline CDR1 reads LNHDA; CDR2 reads SQIVND (reference sequence). V lost 2 bases and J lost 2, with 7 bases in between. CDR3 sequence reads: CASSIQGSKNIQYF. CDR3 DNA: TGTGCCAGTAGTATACAGGGTTCCAAAAACATTCAGTACTTC.

The chain combines TRBV2 with TRBJ1-2; D is undetermined. V lost 5 bases to trimming and J lost 4 bases, with 14 bases between them. The CDR3 runs to 14 residues. Per the germline V gene, CDR1 is SNHLY and CDR2 is FYNNEI. The DNA of the CDR3 is TGTGCCAGCAGTCGCGACGAGGATTTCTATGGCTACACCTTC. It yields the protein CASSRDEDFYGYTF.

The chain uses TRBV7-9 and TRBJ1-3, with D unclear. From germline, CDR1 is SEHNR and CDR2 FQNEAQ (reference sequence). This CDR3 is 14 amino acids long. V shed 5 bases and J shed 0 bases, with 8 bases lying between them. The CDR3 region has the DNA TGTGCCAGCAGCCGGGATAGCTCTGGAAACACCATATATTTT. Its translation: CASSRDSSGNTIYF.